These T cell receptor beta chains were read from a single sample in a study of T-cell memory formation after mild COVID-19. From the 5' RACE reads, TCRdb called clonotypes with MiXCR, one entry per CDR3 protein. The repertoire holds a few hundred thousand distinct CDR3 sequences, with approximately 21% as singletons. The sample consisted of PBMCs or a T cell subset sorted from them (not recorded which). These receptors were obtained from an adult woman who had mild COVID-19 (a few samples of this study predate the infection). Cell type and time point are not known. Each CDR3 is given with its conserved first and last residue. The order of the fields is clone size, D gene, J gene, V gene, CDR3 DNA, CDR3 protein. D genes are given only for firm matches. Size values are once, few and many counts, or a class for expanded clones, and some rows have none.

>few|TRBD1|TRBJ2-3|TRBV20-1
TGCGGTGGATGGGGCCCGGACAGGCCGAAAGATACGCAGTATTTT
CGGWGPDRPKDTQYF
>NA|TRBD2|TRBJ2-3|TRBV20-1
TGCAGTGCCACCTTCCCTCGCGGGGGACCCACAGATACGCAGTATTTT
CSATFPRGGPTDTQYF
>NA|TRBD1|TRBJ2-1|TRBV18
TGTGCCAGCTCACCACGCGTGCAGGGGGTTGATGAGCAGTTCTTC
CASSPRVQGVDEQFF
>few|TRBD1|TRBJ2-7|TRBV12-3/TRBV12-4
TGTGCCAGCAGTCTTACCGGGACAGGGACCTACGAGCAGTACTTC
CASSLTGTGTYEQYF
>NA|TRBD2|TRBJ2-1|TRBV30
TGTGCCTGCATAAAGCGGGACCTTTTGAATGAGCAGTTCTTC
CACIKRDLLNEQFF
>NA|NA|TRBJ1-2|TRBV20-1
TGCAGTGCTAGGGGACAAGACTATGGCTACACCTTC
CSARGQDYGYTF
>few|NA|TRBJ1-6|TRBV6-6
TGTGCCAGCACTGGTAATTCATCACCCCTCCACTTT
CASTGNSSPLHF
>few|NA|TRBJ1-1|TRBV20-1
TGCAGTGCAAAACGCCCGGGGGCGGACACTGAAGCTTTCTTT
CSAKRPGADTEAFF
>NA|NA|TRBJ1-2|TRBV7-2
TGTGCCAGCAGCGACCCTCCAGGGTTCTACACCTTC
CASSDPPGFYTF
>NA|NA|TRBJ1-2|TRBV19
TGTGCCAGTAGTATAGGTGGAGACAACTATGGCTACACCTTC
CASSIGGDNYGYTF
>NA|NA|TRBJ2-3|TRBV5-1
TGCGCCAGCAGTGAGGCAGGGAGCACAGATACGCAGTATTTT
CASSEAGSTDTQYF
>many|TRBD1|TRBJ2-7|TRBV18
TGTGCCAGCTCGGAGGGACAGGCGAGCTCCTACGAGCAGTACTTC
CASSEGQASSYEQYF
>NA|NA|TRBJ1-1|TRBV20-1
TGCAGTGCTCCGGAGGCGGGCCGAGGGACTGAAGCTTTCTTT
CSAPEAGRGTEAFF
>NA|NA|TRBJ1-2|TRBV2
TGTGCCAGCAGTGACTCCTACAGTATAGACACCTTC
CASSDSYSIDTF
>few|TRBD2|TRBJ2-7|TRBV24-1
TGTGCCACCAGTGGGAGCGGGAGTGGTTACGAGCAGTACTTC
CATSGSGSGYEQYF
>NA|TRBD1|TRBJ1-2|TRBV12-3/TRBV12-4
TGTGCCAGCAGTTCCTGGACAGGGGACTCCTATGGCTACACCTTC
CASSSWTGDSYGYTF
>few|TRBD2|TRBJ2-2|TRBV9
TGTGCCAGCAGCGTAGGAATTCTAGCGGGAACCGGGGAGCTGTTTTTT
CASSVGILAGTGELFF
>NA|TRBD1|TRBJ1-5|TRBV7-8
TGTGCCAGCAGCAATACAGGGGGCGTTGGCAATCAGCCCCAGCATTTT
CASSNTGGVGNQPQHF
>few|TRBD1|TRBJ2-7|TRBV12-3/TRBV12-4
TGTGCCAGCACCCTGGCCGGGACAGGGGCGGGTGAGCAGTACTTC
CASTLAGTGAGEQYF
>many|NA|TRBJ1-1|TRBV12-3/TRBV12-4
TGTGCCAGCAGACATGATCGGGCCCAGGGGAGTGTTTGGACTGAAGCTTTCTTT
CASRHDRAQGSVWTEAFF
>few|NA|TRBJ2-1|TRBV30
TGTGCCTGGGGCCCCGGGGGCGGACACAATGAGCAGTTCTTC
CAWGPGGGHNEQFF
>NA|NA|TRBJ1-2|TRBV29-1
TGCAGCGTTCTGGAGGGGAGAAACTATGGCTACACCTTC
CSVLEGRNYGYTF